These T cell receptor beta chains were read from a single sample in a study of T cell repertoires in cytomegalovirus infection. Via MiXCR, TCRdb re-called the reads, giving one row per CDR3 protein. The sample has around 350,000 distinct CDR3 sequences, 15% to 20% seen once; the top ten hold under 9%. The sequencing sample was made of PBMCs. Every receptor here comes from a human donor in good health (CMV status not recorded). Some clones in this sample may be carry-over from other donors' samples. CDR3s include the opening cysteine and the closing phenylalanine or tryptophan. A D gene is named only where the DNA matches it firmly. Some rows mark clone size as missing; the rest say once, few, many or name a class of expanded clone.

CATSQPRTNYGYTF	TGTGCCACCAGCCAGCCCCGAACTAACTATGGCTACACCTTC	-	TRBJ1-2	few	TRBV15
CASSLVLNNEQFF	TGTGCCAGCAGCTTAGTCCTAAACAATGAGCAGTTCTTC	-	TRBJ2-1	many	TRBV7-2
CASSLSPSGPPTDTQYF	TGTGCCAGCAGCCTGTCCCCTAGCGGACCCCCCACAGATACGCAGTATTTT	TRBD2	TRBJ2-3	-	TRBV3-1
CSASLGGGRQGEQYF	TGCAGTGCTAGCTTGGGCGGCGGGAGGCAGGGTGAGCAGTACTTC	TRBD2	TRBJ2-7	-	TRBV20-1
CASRPVGDTQYF	TGTGCCAGCAGGCCGGTTGGCGATACGCAGTATTTT	-	TRBJ2-3	-	TRBV27
CASRPTSSSYEQYF	TGTGCCAGCAGACCCACTAGCTCATCCTACGAGCAGTACTTC	-	TRBJ2-7	few	TRBV7-2
CATSPVVEETQYF	TGTGCCACCAGTCCAGTCGTAGAAGAGACCCAGTACTTC	-	TRBJ2-5	few	TRBV24-1
CASSTGAHEQFF	TGTGCCAGCAGTACAGGGGCCCATGAGCAGTTCTTC	TRBD1	TRBJ2-1	-	TRBV2
CAISESSGTDEQFF	TGTGCCATCAGTGAGTCTAGCGGGACCGATGAGCAGTTCTTC	TRBD2	TRBJ2-1	few	TRBV10-3
CATSRDEWGMKFF	TGTGCCACCAGCAGAGATGAATGGGGAATGAAGTTCTTC	-	TRBJ2-1	-	TRBV15
CASSPPSNSGETQYF	TGTGCCAGCAGTCCACCGTCGAATAGCGGAGAGACCCAGTACTTC	-	TRBJ2-5	many	TRBV28
CASRHLIRDGDGYTF	TGTGCCAGCAGACACCTGATTCGGGACGGAGATGGCTACACCTTC	-	TRBJ1-2	many	TRBV7-9
CATTGASAPDTQYF	TGTGCCACCACAGGGGCTAGCGCCCCAGATACGCAGTATTTT	-	TRBJ2-3	-	TRBV7-2
CASRRDQPQHF	TGTGCCAGCAGACGGGATCAGCCCCAGCATTTT	-	TRBJ1-5	-	TRBV2
CASSEETLGPDTQYF	TGTGCCAGCAGTGAGGAGACGCTCGGCCCAGATACGCAGTATTTT	-	TRBJ2-3	many	TRBV6-1
CASMRTTYGYTF	TGTGCCAGCATGAGGACCACCTATGGCTACACCTTC	-	TRBJ1-2	-	TRBV6-2/TRBV6-3
CASSSAGHRPDEAFF	TGTGCCAGCAGCTCCGCCGGACACCGACCCGATGAAGCTTTCTTT	-	TRBJ1-1	-	TRBV7-6
CASSLGGQGNTGELFF	TGTGCCAGCAGCTTAGGGGGACAGGGGAACACCGGGGAGCTGTTTTTT	TRBD1	TRBJ2-2	many	TRBV7-2
CASSLQGTYSPLHF	TGTGCCAGCAGTTTGCAGGGAACATATTCACCCCTCCACTTT	-	TRBJ1-6	many	TRBV12-3/TRBV12-4
CASRTDSSVLQYF	TGTGCCAGCAGAACGGACAGCAGTGTCCTCCAGTACTTC	-	TRBJ2-4	-	TRBV7-9
CASSDWGDTQYF	TGTGCCAGCAGTGATTGGGGTGATACGCAGTATTTT	-	TRBJ2-3	few	TRBV2
CASRGDDYGYTF	TGTGCCAGTAGGGGGGATGACTATGGCTACACCTTC	-	TRBJ1-2	many	TRBV19
CATSRGTSGGAREETQYF	TGTGCCACCAGCAGAGGAACTAGCGGGGGGGCCAGGGAAGAGACCCAGTACTTC	TRBD2	TRBJ2-5	many	TRBV15
CASSLYGQGGLATEQYF	TGTGCCAGCAGCTTATATGGCCAGGGGGGTTTGGCTACCGAGCAGTACTTC	-	TRBJ2-7	many	TRBV7-2
CASSQGLSGANVLTF	TGCGCCAGCAGCCAAGGTCTCTCTGGGGCCAACGTCCTGACTTTC	-	TRBJ2-6	few	TRBV4-3
CASGSGRERLDTQYF	TGCGCCAGCGGGAGCGGGAGGGAACGTTTGGATACGCAGTATTTT	TRBD2	TRBJ2-3	few	TRBV4-3
CASSLRQDSFTEAFF	TGTGCCAGCAGCCTGCGACAGGACTCCTTCACTGAAGCTTTCTTT	-	TRBJ1-1	-	TRBV11-2
CASSLQGNNYGYTF	TGTGCCAGCAGTTTACAGGGGAATAACTATGGCTACACCTTC	-	TRBJ1-2	-	TRBV12-3/TRBV12-4
CASSYGVFQETQYF	TGTGCCAGCAGTTATGGGGTGTTCCAAGAGACCCAGTACTTC	-	TRBJ2-5	-	TRBV6-2/TRBV6-3
CASSIWDQPQHF	TGTGCCAGTAGTATATGGGATCAGCCCCAGCATTTT	-	TRBJ1-5	few	TRBV19
CASSLDWTYNEQFF	TGTGCCAGCAGCTTAGACTGGACTTACAATGAGCAGTTCTTC	-	TRBJ2-1	-	TRBV7-2
CSARGYPGETQYF	TGCAGTGCTAGGGGGTACCCGGGGGAGACCCAGTACTTC	-	TRBJ2-5	-	TRBV20-1
CATTPGQGDPDTQYF	TGTGCCACCACCCCGGGACAGGGGGACCCAGATACGCAGTATTTT	TRBD1	TRBJ2-3	-	TRBV24-1
CASRMDPLETQYF	TGTGCCAGCAGGATGGACCCCCTAGAGACCCAGTACTTC	-	TRBJ2-5	few	TRBV2
CASQRSGYTEAFF	TGTGCCAGCCAGAGGTCGGGGTACACTGAAGCTTTCTTT	-	TRBJ1-1	-	TRBV6-2/TRBV6-3
CASSLRTGYEQYF	TGCGCCAGCAGCCTCCGGACAGGCTACGAGCAGTACTTC	TRBD1	TRBJ2-7	-	TRBV4-1
CASSFELVNTGELFF	TGTGCCAGCAGCTTTGAACTGGTAAACACCGGGGAGCTGTTTTTT	-	TRBJ2-2	-	TRBV7-4
CASSPLGGLVESGANVLTF	TGTGCCAGCAGTCCCCTGGGAGGTTTGGTGGAGTCTGGGGCCAACGTCCTGACTTTC	-	TRBJ2-6	many	TRBV12-3/TRBV12-4
CASGLVLGDIYYGYTF	TGTGCTAGTGGTTTGGTACTGGGGGACATTTACTATGGCTACACCTTC	-	TRBJ1-2	-	TRBV12-5
CASSTEPRDEQYF	TGTGCCAGCTCAACCGAGCCCCGGGACGAGCAGTACTTC	-	TRBJ2-7	-	TRBV9
CASSPLERGSDTQYF	TGTGCCAGCAGTCCACTGGAGAGGGGATCAGATACGCAGTATTTT	-	TRBJ2-3	-	TRBV27
CASSPDRVDAGELFF	TGTGCCAGCAGTCCGGACAGGGTTGATGCCGGGGAGCTGTTTTTT	TRBD1	TRBJ2-2	-	TRBV6-5
CASSWTSGGYEQYF	TGTGCCAGCAGTTGGACTAGCGGGGGGTACGAGCAGTACTTC	TRBD2	TRBJ2-7	many	TRBV28
CASISDNEQFF	TGTGCCAGCATCTCGGACAATGAGCAGTTCTTC	-	TRBJ2-1	-	TRBV7-4
CSARDKADSSYNSPLHF	TGCAGTGCTAGAGATAAGGCGGATAGCTCCTATAATTCACCCCTCCACTTT	-	TRBJ1-6	-	TRBV20-1
CASSKDAGTDTQYF	TGTGCCAGCAGCAAAGACGCCGGCACAGATACGCAGTATTTT	-	TRBJ2-3	few	TRBV5-4
CASSYSVQPTGELFF	TGTGCCAGCAGTTACTCAGTTCAACCTACCGGGGAGCTGTTTTTT	-	TRBJ2-2	few	TRBV6-5
CASSLSPGGSWDEQFF	TGTGCCAGCAGTTTATCCCCGGGGGGAAGTTGGGATGAGCAGTTCTTC	TRBD2	TRBJ2-1	few	TRBV27
CSARDSGGPRGGQYF	TGCAGTGCTAGGGATTCAGGGGGCCCCAGAGGAGGGCAGTACTTC	TRBD1	TRBJ2-7	-	TRBV20-1